The clone carrying this T cell receptor beta chain has only a few counts. Its specificity is unknown. Though probably carrying unrecorded immune exposures, donors were nominally healthy at sampling. The data originate from a study of cytomegalovirus exposure and HLA in healthy donors. Study-wide findings and caveats: A list of 164 TCR beta chains associated with cytomegalovirus was given. Association of a missense DCLRE1C variant with TCR beta V- and J-gene trimming was reported in a later analysis.

Primers: 60 Vbeta forward and 13 Jbeta reverse. The repertoire was sequenced with immunoSEQ multiplex PCR; TCRdb's copy has only in-frame clones and lacks some. The data show over 85,000 clones, with 7.6% seen just once and roughly 2.1% held by the top ten. The sequence was collected from a man aged 45 to 65 in good health and CMV-seronegative. Source material: PBMCs.

CDR3 DNA: TGCGCCAGCAGCTTGTCGCCCGAGGAGACCCAGTACTTC. Residues: CASSLSPEETQYF. The chain combines TRBV5-1 with TRBJ2-5, with D unresolved. Trimming left V 1 base short and J 5 bases short, with 9 bases between. The V gene's germline CDR1 is SGHRS and CDR2 YFSETQ. The CDR3 length is 13 residues.